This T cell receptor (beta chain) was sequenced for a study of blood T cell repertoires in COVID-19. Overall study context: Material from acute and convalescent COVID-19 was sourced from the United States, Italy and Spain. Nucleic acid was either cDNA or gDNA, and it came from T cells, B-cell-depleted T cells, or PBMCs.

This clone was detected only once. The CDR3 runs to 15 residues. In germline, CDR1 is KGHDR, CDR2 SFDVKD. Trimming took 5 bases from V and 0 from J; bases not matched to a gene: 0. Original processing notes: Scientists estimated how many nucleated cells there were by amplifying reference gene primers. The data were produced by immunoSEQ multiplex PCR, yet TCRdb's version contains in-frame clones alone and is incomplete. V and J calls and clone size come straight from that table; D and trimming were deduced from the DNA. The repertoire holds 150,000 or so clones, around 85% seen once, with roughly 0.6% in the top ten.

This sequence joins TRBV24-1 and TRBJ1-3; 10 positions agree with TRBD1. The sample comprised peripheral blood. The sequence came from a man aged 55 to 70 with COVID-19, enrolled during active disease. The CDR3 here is CATSGTGGSGNTIYF. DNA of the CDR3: TGTGCCACCAGTGGGACAGGGGGCTCTGGAAACACCATATATTTT.